These 4 T cell receptor beta chains came from one sample sequenced in a study of blood T cell repertoires in COVID-19. Data came from immunoSEQ multiplex PCR; TCRdb stores just in-frame clones and leaves some out. The table shows 200,000 to 250,000 clones, with approximately 80% occurring only once. Sequencing used PBMCs or T cells enriched from blood (not recorded which). The receptor source for this set is a man in his fifties or sixties who had recovered from COVID-19.

This clone was observed a few times. The J gene is TRBJ1-6, the V gene TRBV4-2; unclear D gene. The germline V gene encodes CDR1 LGHNA and CDR2 YNFKEQ. The CDR3 consists of 14 residues. The V end lost 0 bases, the J end lost 4 bases, and 4 bases lay between the germline ends. For the CDR3, the DNA is TGTGCCAGCAGCCAAGAATCGTATAATTCACCCCTCCACTTT. Protein sequence: CASSQESYNSPLHF.

The rearrangement uses TRBV7-3 and TRBJ1-1, with 8 bases identical to TRBD1. Trimming at V came to 5 bases and at J to 6 bases, leaving 5 bases not matched to a gene. CDR3 size: 13 residues. Germline CDR1 reads SGHTA; CDR2 reads FQGTGA. In nucleotides, the CDR3 is TGTGCCAGCAGCCCCACACAGGGGGCTGAAGCTTTCTTT. Its protein product is CASSPTQGAEAFF. Variable domain in full (rest from reference TRBV7-3 and TRBJ1-1): GAGVSQTPSNKVTEKGKYVELRCDPISGHTALYWYRQSLGQGPEFLIYFQGTGAADDSGLPNDRFFAVRPEGSVSTLKIQRTERGDSAVYLCASSPTQGAEAFFGQGTRLTVV.

V gene TRBV6-1 combines with J gene TRBJ2-2; no clear D gene. Germline V gene sequence: CDR1 MNHNS, CDR2 SASEGT. Trimming removed 2 bases from V and 6 bases from J, with 7 bases in between. CDR3 length equals 13 residues. The CDR3 here is CASSERQAGELFF. The CDR3 DNA follows: TGTGCCAGCAGTGAACGGCAGGCCGGGGAGCTGTTTTTT.

V gene TRBV10-3 combines with J gene TRBJ2-7; 8 positions agree with TRBD1. Germline V CDR1 and CDR2: ENHRY, SYGVKD. J was trimmed by 4 bases and V by 4 bases; bases with no gene match: 6. The CDR3 extends over 14 amino acids. The CDR3 DNA is TGTGCCATCAGTGGGTCTACAGGGGGTTACGAGCAGTACTTC. Protein: CAISGSTGGYEQYF.